This paragraph reports one TCR beta chain. The antigen is undetermined. TCRdb keeps only in-frame clones here, not all; method: immunoSEQ multiplex PCR. The data hold about 2 million clones, with about 95% observed a single time. The data were obtained in a study of shared clonotypes between healthy human individuals. General study results and limits: Generally, estimated richness proved larger in naive subsets than it did in memory subsets. Sequencing depth was predicted to influence how clonotypes are shared among donors.

CDR1 is SGHVS, CDR2 FQNEAQ, per germline. Deletions cut 5 bases from V and 0 bases from J, with 11 bases between. The CDR3 sequence is 14 residues long. Naive CD8 cells lacked CD45RO, underwent positive selection for CCR7 and left out terminally differentiated effector memory CD45RA+ cells. The chain carries TRBV7-8 and TRBJ2-7; no definite D call. Material for sequencing was naive CD8+ T cells sorted from blood. The TCR sequence derives from a man between 18 and 35 years old in good health. This CDR3 reads CASSAEMSSYEQYF. Here the CDR3 DNA reads TGTGCCAGCAGCGCCGAGATGAGCTCCTACGAGCAGTACTTC.